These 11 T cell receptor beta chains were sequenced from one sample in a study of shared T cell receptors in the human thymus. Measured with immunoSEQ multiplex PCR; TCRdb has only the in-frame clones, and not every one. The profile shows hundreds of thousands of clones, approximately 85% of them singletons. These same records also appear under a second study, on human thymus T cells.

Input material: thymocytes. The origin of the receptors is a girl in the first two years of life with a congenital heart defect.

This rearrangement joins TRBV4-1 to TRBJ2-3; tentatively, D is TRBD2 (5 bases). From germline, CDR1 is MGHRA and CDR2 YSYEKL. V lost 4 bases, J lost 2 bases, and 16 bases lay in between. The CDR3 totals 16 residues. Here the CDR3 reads CASSPRAGNSTDTQYF. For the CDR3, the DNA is TGCGCCAGCAGCCCCCGGGCCGGGAACTCCACAGATACGCAGTATTTT.

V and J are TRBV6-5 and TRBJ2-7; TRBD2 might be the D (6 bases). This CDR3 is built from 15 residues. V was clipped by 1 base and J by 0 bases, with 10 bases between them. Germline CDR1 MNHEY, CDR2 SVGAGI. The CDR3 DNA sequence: TGTGCCAGCAGTTACTGGGGGGACTTCTCCTACGAGCAGTACTTC. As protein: CASSYWGDFSYEQYF.

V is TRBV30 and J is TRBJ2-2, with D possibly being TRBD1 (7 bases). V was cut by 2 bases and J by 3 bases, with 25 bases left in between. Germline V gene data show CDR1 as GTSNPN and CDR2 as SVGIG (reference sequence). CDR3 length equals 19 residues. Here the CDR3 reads CAWSRVLIGGTDDTGELFF. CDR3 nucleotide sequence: TGTGCCTGGAGTCGCGTACTCATAGGAGGGACAGATGACACCGGGGAGCTGTTTTTT.

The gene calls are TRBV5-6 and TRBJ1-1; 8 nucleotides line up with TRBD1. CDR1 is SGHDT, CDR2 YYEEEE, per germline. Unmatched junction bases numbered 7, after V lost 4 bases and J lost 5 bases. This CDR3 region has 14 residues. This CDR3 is CASSHDRGDTEAFF. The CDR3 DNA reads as TGTGCCAGCAGCCACGACAGGGGAGATACTGAAGCTTTCTTT.

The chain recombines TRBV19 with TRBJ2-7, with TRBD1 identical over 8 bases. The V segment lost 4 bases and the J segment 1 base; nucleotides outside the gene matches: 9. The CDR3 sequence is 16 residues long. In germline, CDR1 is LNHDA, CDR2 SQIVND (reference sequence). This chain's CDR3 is CASSKEDREQSYEQYF. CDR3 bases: TGTGCCAGTAGTAAAGAGGACAGGGAGCAGTCCTACGAGCAGTACTTC.

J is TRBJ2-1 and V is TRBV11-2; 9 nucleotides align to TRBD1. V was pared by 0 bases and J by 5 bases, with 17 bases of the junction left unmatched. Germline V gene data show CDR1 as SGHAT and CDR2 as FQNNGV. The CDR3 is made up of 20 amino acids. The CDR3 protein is CASSLDRTGTGKFGNNEQFF. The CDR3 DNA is TGTGCCAGCAGCTTAGATCGGACGGGGACAGGGAAGTTCGGAAACAATGAGCAGTTCTTC.

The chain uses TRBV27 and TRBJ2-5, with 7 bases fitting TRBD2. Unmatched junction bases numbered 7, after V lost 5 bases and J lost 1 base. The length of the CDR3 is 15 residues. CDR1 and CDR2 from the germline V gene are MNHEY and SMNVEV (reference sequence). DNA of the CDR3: TGTGCCAGCAGTCCCCGACTAGCCCTCCAAGAGACCCAGTACTTC. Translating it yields CASSPRLALQETQYF.

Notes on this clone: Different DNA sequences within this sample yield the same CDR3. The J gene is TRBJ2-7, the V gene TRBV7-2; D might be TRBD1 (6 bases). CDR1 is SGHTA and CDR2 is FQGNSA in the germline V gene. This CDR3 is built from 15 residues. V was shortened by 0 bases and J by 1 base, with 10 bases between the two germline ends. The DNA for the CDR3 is TGTGCCAGCAGCTTAGCGGGGGCGTCATCCTACGAGCAGTACTTC. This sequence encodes CASSLAGASSYEQYF.

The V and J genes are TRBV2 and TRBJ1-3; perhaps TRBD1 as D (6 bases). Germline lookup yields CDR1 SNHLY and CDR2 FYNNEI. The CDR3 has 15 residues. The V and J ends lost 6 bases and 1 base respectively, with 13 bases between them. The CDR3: CASSDDRKSGNTIYF. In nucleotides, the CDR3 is TGTGCCAGCAGCGACGACAGGAAATCTGGAAACACCATATATTTT.

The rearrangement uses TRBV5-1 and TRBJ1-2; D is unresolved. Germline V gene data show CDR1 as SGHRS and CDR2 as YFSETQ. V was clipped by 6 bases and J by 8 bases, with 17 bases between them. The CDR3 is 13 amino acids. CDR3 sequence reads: CASTNDPEGGYTF. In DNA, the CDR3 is TGCGCCAGCACCAACGACCCAGAGGGCGGCTACACCTTC. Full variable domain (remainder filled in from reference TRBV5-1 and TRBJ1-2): KAGVTQTPRYLIKTRGQQVTLSCSPISGHRSVSWYQQTPGQGLQFLFEYFSETQRNKGNFPGRFSGRQFSNSRSEMNVSTLELGDSALYLCASTNDPEGGYTFGSGTRLTVV.

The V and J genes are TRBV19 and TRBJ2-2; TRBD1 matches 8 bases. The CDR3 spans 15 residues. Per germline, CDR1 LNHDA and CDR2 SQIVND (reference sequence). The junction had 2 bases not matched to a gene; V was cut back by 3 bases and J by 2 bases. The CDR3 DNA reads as TGTGCCAGTAGTATCGGGACAGGAAACACCGGGGAGCTGTTTTTT. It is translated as CASSIGTGNTGELFF.